The 22 T cell receptor beta chains in this list originate from one sample, sequenced in a study of IL-17A CD8 T cells in psoriatic arthritis synovium. Method: immunoSEQ multiplex PCR; TCRdb's copy keeps in-frame clones and lacks some. The data show a few thousand clones, around three quarters seen once. Synovial fluid was aspirated from actively inflamed joints of psoriatic arthritis patients. Material: memory CD8+ T cells from synovial fluid. Subset in this sample: bulk memory CD8+ T cells (CD45RA-CD27+/- and CD45RA+CD27-). Receptor source: a human donor with psoriatic arthritis.

This clone was detected a few times. The chain recombines TRBV7-3 with TRBJ1-6; 10 bases match TRBD1. CDR1 and CDR2 from the germline V gene are SGHTA and FQGTGA. Germline trimming cut 4 bases from V and 7 bases from J; bases unmatched to any gene: 4. The CDR3 totals 15 residues. CDR3 in amino acids: CASSSTGQGNSPLHF. CDR3 in DNA: TGTGCCAGCAGCTCAACGGGACAGGGGAATTCACCCCTCCACTTT. Drawing the rest from reference TRBV7-3 and TRBJ1-6, the complete variable domain is GAGVSQTPSNKVTEKGKYVELRCDPISGHTALYWYRQSLGQGPEFLIYFQGTGAADDSGLPNDRFFAVRPEGSVSTLKIQRTERGDSAVYLCASSSTGQGNSPLHFGNGTRLTVT.

V and J are TRBV25-1 and TRBJ1-6; no clear D gene. Germline V CDR1 and CDR2: MGHDK, SYGVNS. V lost 0 bases and J lost 7, with 13 bases in between. The length of the CDR3 is 16 residues. CDR3 in amino acids: CASSEYGSGSNSPLHF. The CDR3 bases are TGTGCCAGCAGTGAATATGGTTCGGGATCCAATTCACCCCTCCACTTT.

The V gene is TRBV7-2, the J gene TRBJ2-3, with a weak D call TRBD1 (5 bases). Germline assignment: CDR1 SGHTA and CDR2 FQGNSA. The CDR3 is 12 amino acids. Trimming cost V 5 bases and J 4 bases, with 7 bases left between them. CDR3 sequence reads: CASSQGPDTQYF. The CDR3 DNA follows: TGTGCCAGCAGCCAGGGTCCAGATACGCAGTATTTT.

The V and J genes are TRBV2 and TRBJ1-2; D gene unclear. The germline gives CDR1 SNHLY, CDR2 FYNNEI. Deletions cut 4 bases from V and 3 bases from J, with 12 bases between. CDR3 length: 14 amino acids. DNA of the CDR3: TGTGCCAGCAGTGGTTCAGTTGGATACTATGGCTACACCTTC. Its translation is CASSGSVGYYGYTF.

This chain connects TRBV9 to TRBJ2-1; no clear D gene. The CDR3 consists of 14 residues. The V and J ends lost 2 bases and 8 bases respectively, with 14 bases between them. The V gene's germline CDR1 is SGDLS and CDR2 YYNGEE. CDR3 DNA sequence: TGTGCCAGCAGCGTGGCCTTCGTTGGGGATGAGCAGTTCTTC. It specifies CASSVAFVGDEQFF.

The CDR3 is CASSKDGGTGNEQFF. CDR3 bases: TGTGCCAGCAGCAAAGATGGCGGGACTGGCAATGAGCAGTTCTTC. V gene TRBV21-1 combines with J gene TRBJ2-1; the table's D gene call, TRBD2, was not cross checked with the DNA. TRBV21-1 is noted as a pseudogene. The CDR3 contains 15 residues.

The chain combines TRBV2 with TRBJ1-1, with D possibly being TRBD1 (5 bases). The CDR3 runs 13 residues. V was shortened by 4 bases and J by 0 bases, with 6 bases between the two germline ends. Germline CDR1 SNHLY, CDR2 FYNNEI. CDR3 protein: CASSVGLNTEAFF. The CDR3 DNA reads as TGTGCCAGCAGTGTGGGGCTGAACACTGAAGCTTTCTTT. Based on the CDR3 plus reference TRBV2 and TRBJ1-1, the full variable domain is EPEVTQTPSHQVTQMGQEVILRCVPISNHLYFYWYRQILGQKVEFLVSFYNNEISEKSEIFDDQFSVERPDGSNFTLKIRSTKLEDSAMYFCASSVGLNTEAFFGQGTRLTVV.

The chain employs TRBV7-3 and TRBJ2-2; D call uncertain. The germline gives CDR1 SGHTA, CDR2 FQGTGA. This CDR3 is built from 15 residues. Trimming took 5 bases from V and 4 from J, leaving 14 bases between them. CDR3 protein: CASSLTSPGTGELFF. CDR3 nucleotides: TGTGCCAGCAGCCTTACATCCCCGGGCACCGGGGAGCTGTTTTTT.

The V call is TRBV11-2, the J call TRBJ2-7, with TRBD1 matching 9 bases. Unmatched junction bases numbered 10, after V lost 6 bases and J lost 7 bases. The germline V gene has CDR1 SGHAT and CDR2 FQNNGV. The length of the CDR3 is 14 residues. CDR3 coding DNA: TGTGCCAGCAGGACCGGGACAGGGTTTGCTGAGCAGTACTTC. Residues: CASRTGTGFAEQYF.

In DNA form, the CDR3 reads TGTGCCAGCAGTGAAAAGGGAACGAACACCGGGGAGCTGTTTTTT. The encoded protein is CASSEKGTNTGELFF. The V call is TRBV6-1, the J call TRBJ2-2; no definite D call. This CDR3 has 15 amino acids. The germline CDR1 and CDR2 sequences are MNHNS and SASEGT. Trimming took 2 bases from V and 0 from J, leaving 7 bases between them.

V is TRBV7-9 and J is TRBJ1-1; D is uncertain. This CDR3 is built from 17 residues. V was pared by 5 bases and J by 6 bases, with 25 bases between. CDR1 is SEHNR, CDR2 FQNEAQ, per germline (reference sequence). The CDR3 here is CASSPRPLEGIWAEAFF. The CDR3 DNA reads TGTGCCAGCAGCCCACGCCCTTTGGAGGGCATATGGGCTGAAGCTTTCTTT.

This clone was counted only a few times. The rearrangement joins TRBV6-1 to TRBJ1-2, with D unresolved. The V gene lost 0 bases and the J gene lost 4 bases, with 9 bases spanning the gap. Germline V gives CDR1 MNHNS, CDR2 SASEGT. The CDR3 totals 14 residues. Here the CDR3 DNA reads TGTGCCAGCAGTGAAGCCCCGGGCGTCTATGGCTACACCTTC. Translated, it gives CASSEAPGVYGYTF.

A single count supports this clone. The rearrangement links TRBV27 to TRBJ1-1; D unresolved. The CDR3 spans 16 residues. The germline V gene has CDR1 MNHEY and CDR2 SMNVEV (reference sequence). V was shortened by 0 bases and J by 5 bases, with 16 bases between the two germline ends. Written as DNA, the CDR3 is TGTGCCAGCAGTTTATCCCGAGTATTGGTCCGGACTGAAGCTTTCTTT. As protein: CASSLSRVLVRTEAFF.

V usage is TRBV9 and J usage is TRBJ2-7; no definite D call. The CDR3 loop spans 15 amino acids. The germline V and J ends were trimmed by 0 bases and 0 bases, with 10 bases remaining between them. Germline values: CDR1 SGDLS, CDR2 YYNGEE. The DNA of the CDR3 is TGTGCCAGCAGCGTAGGCGGAACCCCCTCCTACGAGCAGTACTTC. Translation gives CASSVGGTPSYEQYF.

This sequence joins TRBV2 and TRBJ2-5; 11 positions match TRBD2. Germline loops: CDR1 SNHLY, CDR2 FYNNEI. After removal of 5 bases from V and 6 bases from J, the junction contained 11 bases not matched to a gene. The CDR3 is 16 amino acids. In DNA, the CDR3 is TGTGCCAGCAGTTCCCTAGCGGGGGGATCGATGAAGACCCAGTACTTC. Encoded protein: CASSSLAGGSMKTQYF.

The V and J genes are TRBV1 and TRBJ2-5. TRBV1 is deemed a pseudogene. The CDR3 contains 17 residues. The CDR3 bases are TGCACCAGCAGCCAAGCTACGCCCCGGGACCCCCAAGAGACCCAGTACTTC. Translation gives CTSSQATPRDPQETQYF.

V gene TRBV27 combines with J gene TRBJ1-2; D remains unclear. The CDR3 totals 15 residues. CDR1 is MNHEY and CDR2 is SMNVEV in the germline V gene (reference sequence). The V end was cut by 5 bases, the J end by 5 bases, with 18 bases between. DNA for the CDR3: TGTGCCAGCAGTCCTTCACCGGTACCTTTTTATGGCTACACCTTC. This codes for CASSPSPVPFYGYTF.

This sequence joins TRBV9 and TRBJ2-5, with 12 nucleotides matching TRBD2. Unmatched junction bases numbered 10, after V lost 5 bases and J lost 5 bases. This CDR3 spans 16 amino acids. Germline CDR1 SGDLS, CDR2 YYNGEE. The CDR3 DNA follows: TGTGCCAGCAGTGATCTAGCGGGGGGGCTTCACGAGACCCAGTACTTC. It codes for CASSDLAGGLHETQYF.

V usage is TRBV5-1 and J usage is TRBJ2-3, with 8 bases that match TRBD2. Germline V gene lookup returns CDR1 SGHRS and CDR2 YFSETQ. V lost 5 bases and J lost 4; bases outside the gene matches: 9. The CDR3 length is 15 residues. CDR3 in amino acids: CASSFSGVSSDTQYF. The CDR3 DNA reads as TGCGCCAGCAGTTTTAGCGGGGTTAGTTCAGATACGCAGTATTTT.

The V call is TRBV4-1, the J call TRBJ2-3, with D maybe TRBD2 (6 bases). Germline-derived CDR1 and CDR2 are MGHRA and YSYEKL. Trimming removed 1 base from V and 2 bases from J, with 16 bases in between. The length of the CDR3 is 17 residues. The CDR3 sequence: CASSQGVGGGATDTQYF. In nucleotides, the CDR3 is TGCGCCAGCAGCCAAGGGGTCGGCGGAGGGGCCACAGATACGCAGTATTTT.

This clone has only one observation. This chain joins TRBV19 and TRBJ1-5; D unresolved. V gave up 1 base and J gave up 4 bases, with 8 bases separating them. This CDR3 contains 14 residues. Germline-derived CDR1 and CDR2 are LNHDA and SQIVND (reference sequence). This CDR3 is CASSIATGNQPQHF. The CDR3 DNA follows: TGTGCCAGTAGTATAGCCACGGGGAATCAGCCCCAGCATTTT.

DNA of the CDR3: TGTGCCAGCAGTTACGCAGCTACCTACGAGCAGTACTTC. Amino acid sequence: CASSYAATYEQYF. This rearrangement joins TRBV6-5 to TRBJ2-7, with no clear D. The V gene's germline CDR1 is MNHEY and CDR2 SVGAGI. CDR3 length: 13 residues. V was trimmed by 2 bases and J by 2 bases, leaving 7 bases between them.